The source of this T cell receptor beta chain is a study of blood T cell repertoires in COVID-19. Study background: PBMCs, B-cell-depleted T cells, or T cells were the source of the cDNA or gDNA that made up the material.

Here immunoSEQ multiplex PCR was the method, and the copy in TCRdb shows in-frame clones only, minus some. The repertoire holds under 200,000 clones, with around nine tenths as singletons. Looked up from germline, CDR1 is MNHEY and CDR2 is SVGAGI. V lost 0 bases to trimming and J lost 2 bases, with 11 bases between them. The length of the CDR3 is 15 residues. Input material: PBMCs or T cells enriched from blood (not recorded which). The rearrangement uses TRBV6-5 and TRBJ2-7; a weak D match, TRBD2 (6 bases). This clonotype originated in a woman aged 18 to 35 who had recovered from COVID-19. DNA for the CDR3: TGTGCCAGCAGTTACTCTACCGGGGGACCCTACGAGCAGTACTTC. Translating gives CASSYSTGGPYEQYF.